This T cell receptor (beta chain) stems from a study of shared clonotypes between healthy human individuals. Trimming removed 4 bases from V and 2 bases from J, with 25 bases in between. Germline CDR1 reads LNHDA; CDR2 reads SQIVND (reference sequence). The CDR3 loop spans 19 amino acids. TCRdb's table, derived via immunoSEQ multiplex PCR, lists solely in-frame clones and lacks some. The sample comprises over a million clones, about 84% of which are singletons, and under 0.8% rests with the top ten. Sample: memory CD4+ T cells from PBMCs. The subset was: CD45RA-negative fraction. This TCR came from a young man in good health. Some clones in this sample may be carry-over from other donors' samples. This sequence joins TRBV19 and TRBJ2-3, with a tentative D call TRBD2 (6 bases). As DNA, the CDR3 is TGTGCCAGTAGTAGTATCGTAGGCCGGACTAAAACTTTCACAGATACGCAGTATTTT. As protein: CASSSIVGRTKTFTDTQYF.